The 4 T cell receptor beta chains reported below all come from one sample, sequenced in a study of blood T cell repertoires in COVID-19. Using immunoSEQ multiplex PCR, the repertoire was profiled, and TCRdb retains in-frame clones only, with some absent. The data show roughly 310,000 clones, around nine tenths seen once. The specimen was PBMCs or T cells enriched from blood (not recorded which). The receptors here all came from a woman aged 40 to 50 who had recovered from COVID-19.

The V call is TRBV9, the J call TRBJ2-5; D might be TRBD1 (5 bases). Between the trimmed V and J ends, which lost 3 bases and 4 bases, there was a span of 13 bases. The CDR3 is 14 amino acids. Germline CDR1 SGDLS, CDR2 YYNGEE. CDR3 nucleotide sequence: TGTGCCAGCAGCGAGGGGCCTCGAAGAGAGACCCAGTACTTC. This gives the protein CASSEGPRRETQYF.

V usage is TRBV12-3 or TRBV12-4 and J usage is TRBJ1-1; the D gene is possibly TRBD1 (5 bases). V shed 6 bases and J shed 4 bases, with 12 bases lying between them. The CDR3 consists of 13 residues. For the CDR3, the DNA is TGTGCCAGCAGGAAAGCGGGGGGCACTGAAGCTTTCTTT. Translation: CASRKAGGTEAFF.

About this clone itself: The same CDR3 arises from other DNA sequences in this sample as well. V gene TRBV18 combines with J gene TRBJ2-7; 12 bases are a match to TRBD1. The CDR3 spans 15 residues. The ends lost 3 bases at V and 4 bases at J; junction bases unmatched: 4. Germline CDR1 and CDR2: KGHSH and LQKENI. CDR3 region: CASSPGTGGLYEQYF. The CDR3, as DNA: TGTGCCAGCTCACCCGGGACAGGGGGCCTATACGAGCAGTACTTC.

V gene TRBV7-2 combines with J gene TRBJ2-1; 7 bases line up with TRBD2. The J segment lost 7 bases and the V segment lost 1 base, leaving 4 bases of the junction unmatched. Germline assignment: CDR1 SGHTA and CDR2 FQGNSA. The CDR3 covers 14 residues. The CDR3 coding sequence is TGTGCCAGCAGCTTAGACTGGGGGGGGAATGAGCAGTTCTTC. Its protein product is CASSLDWGGNEQFF.